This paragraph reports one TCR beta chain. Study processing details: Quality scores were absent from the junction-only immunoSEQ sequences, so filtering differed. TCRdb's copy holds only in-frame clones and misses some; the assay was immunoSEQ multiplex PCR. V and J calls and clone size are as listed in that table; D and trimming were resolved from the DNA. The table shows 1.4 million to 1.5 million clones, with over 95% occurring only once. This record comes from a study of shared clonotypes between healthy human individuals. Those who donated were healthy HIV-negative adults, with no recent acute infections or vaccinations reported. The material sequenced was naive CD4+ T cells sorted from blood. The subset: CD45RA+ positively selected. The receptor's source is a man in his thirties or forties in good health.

As DNA, the CDR3 is TGTGCCAGCAGCCAATGGGCGGGGGACGAGACCCAGTACTTC. As protein: CASSQWAGDETQYF. The genes are TRBV14 and TRBJ2-5; 7 bases are shared with TRBD2. The germline CDR1 and CDR2 sequences are SGHDN and FVKESK. Unmatched junction bases numbered 5, after V lost 2 bases and J lost 5 bases. The CDR3 is 14 residues long.